This T cell receptor (beta chain) was profiled in a study of T cells in Graves' hyperthyroidism and ophthalmopathy. In regard to this clonotype: As yet, its antigen is unknown.

The source material, RNA transcripts, was used to amplify TCR beta CDR3 regions. HTBI primers were the set used in a first-round RT-PCR of the TCR CDR3. TCRdb itself ran the multiplex PCR reads through MiXCR, one entry per CDR3 protein. The data show around 200,000 distinct CDR3 sequences, about a sixth seen once. Diagnosing involved the use of clinical symptoms, serum thyroxine and TRAb, thyroid ultrasound and orbital computed tomography. Study-level findings and limits: Model-based prediction identified ophthalmopathy a median 6.5 months prior to its onset. From stable hyperthyroidism, ophthalmopathy was separated by a 13 V-J model.

Trimming cost V 0 bases and J 3 bases, with 18 bases left between them. The V gene's germline CDR1 is SGHDN and CDR2 FVKESK. This CDR3 is 19 amino acids long. This chain joins TRBV14 and TRBJ2-6; no definite D call. Sequenced sample: blood. The TCR comes from a woman aged 50 to 60 with Graves' hyperthyroidism. CDR3 region: CASSQDDSPNSRGANVLTF. CDR3 DNA: TGTGCCAGCAGCCAAGACGACTCCCCCAACTCGCGTGGGGCCAACGTCCTGACTTTC.